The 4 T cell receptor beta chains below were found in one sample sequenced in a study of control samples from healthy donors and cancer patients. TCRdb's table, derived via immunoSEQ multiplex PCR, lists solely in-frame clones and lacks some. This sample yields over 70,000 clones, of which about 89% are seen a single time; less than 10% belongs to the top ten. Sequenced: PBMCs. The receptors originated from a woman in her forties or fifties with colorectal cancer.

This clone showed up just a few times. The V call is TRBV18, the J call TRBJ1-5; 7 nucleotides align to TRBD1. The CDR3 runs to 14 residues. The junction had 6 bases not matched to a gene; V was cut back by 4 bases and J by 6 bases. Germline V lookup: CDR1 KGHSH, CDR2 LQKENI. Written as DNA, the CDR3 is TGTGCCAGCTCACGCGACAGGGCGGCTCAGCCCCAGCATTTT. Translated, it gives CASSRDRAAQPQHF.

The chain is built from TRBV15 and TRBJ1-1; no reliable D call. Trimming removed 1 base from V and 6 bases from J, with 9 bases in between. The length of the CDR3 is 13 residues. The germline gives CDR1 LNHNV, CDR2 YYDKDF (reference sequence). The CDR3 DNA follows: TGTGCCACCAGCAGAGTCTTCAATGCTGAAGCTTTCTTT. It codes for CATSRVFNAEAFF.

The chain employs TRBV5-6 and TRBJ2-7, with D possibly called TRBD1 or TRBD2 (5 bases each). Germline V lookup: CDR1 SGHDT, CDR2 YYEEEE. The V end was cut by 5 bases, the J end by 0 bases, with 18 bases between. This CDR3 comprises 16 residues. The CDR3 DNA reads TGTGCCAGCAGAGCTCGTCGGGGCCCGAGCTCCTACGAGCAGTACGTC. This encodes CASRARRGPSSYEQYV.

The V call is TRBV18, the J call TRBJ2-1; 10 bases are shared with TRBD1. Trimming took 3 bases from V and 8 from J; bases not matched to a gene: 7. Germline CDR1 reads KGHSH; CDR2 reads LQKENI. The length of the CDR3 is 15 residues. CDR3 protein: CASSPRDRGSDEQFF. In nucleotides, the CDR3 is TGTGCCAGCTCACCGCGGGACAGGGGTTCGGATGAGCAGTTCTTC.